These 30 T cell receptor beta chains share one sample of origin, sequenced in a study of shared clonotypes between healthy human individuals. Generated by immunoSEQ multiplex PCR, the TCRdb table keeps only in-frame clones and is missing some. The sample has approximately 320,000 clones, about nine tenths seen once. The sequenced material came from memory CD8+ T cells sorted from blood. Subset denoted: CD45RO+ cells pooled with CCR7-negative TemRA cells. The origin of the receptors is a man younger than 30 in good health.

The V gene is TRBV14, the J gene TRBJ1-3; D uncertain. Germline V gene sequence: CDR1 SGHDN, CDR2 FVKESK. The CDR3 is 16 amino acids. V was clipped by 0 bases and J by 2 bases, with 11 bases between them. The chain's CDR3 is CASSQDIGPPGNTIYF. The CDR3 bases are TGTGCCAGCAGCCAAGATATCGGGCCCCCTGGAAACACCATATATTTT.

In regard to this clone: Germline is not matched at one junction end, which may reflect a read error. This sequence joins TRBV7-7 and TRBJ2-2; 9 bases are shared with TRBD1. Germline CDR1 is SSHAT and CDR2 is FNYEAQ (reference sequence). The CDR3 covers 14 residues. CDR3 sequence reads: CASSGTGHTGELFF. The CDR3 DNA is TGTGCTAGCAGCGGGACAGGGCACACCGGGGAGCTGTTTTTT.

This clone was recorded a few times. V gene TRBV19 combines with J gene TRBJ1-2; 9 bases align to TRBD1. V shed 4 bases, J shed 4 bases, and the junction held 7 bases outside the gene matches. This CDR3 is 15 amino acids long. CDR1 is LNHDA, CDR2 SQIVND, per germline (reference sequence). CDR3 nucleotide sequence: TGTGCCAGTAGTACCCTACAGGGGGCCAGCTATGGCTACACCTTC. This sequence encodes CASSTLQGASYGYTF.

This clone has a handful of counts. This chain connects TRBV30 to TRBJ2-3, with 11 bases that match TRBD1. Germline CDR1 is GTSNPN and CDR2 is SVGIG (reference sequence). This CDR3 contains 15 residues. V was pared by 1 base and J by 6 bases, with 6 bases of the junction left unmatched. The CDR3 sequence is CAWSGTGGAADTQYF. Written as DNA, the CDR3 is TGTGCCTGGAGTGGGACAGGGGGCGCCGCGGATACGCAGTATTTT.

The V and J genes are TRBV5-4 and TRBJ1-2; D unclear. The CDR3 runs to 13 residues. V was trimmed by 0 bases and J by 5 bases, leaving 8 bases between them. Germline-derived CDR1 and CDR2 are SGHNT and YYREEE (reference sequence). CDR3 DNA sequence: TGTGCCAGCAGCTTGGACGCCCCATATGGCTACACCTTC. It specifies CASSLDAPYGYTF. The full variable domain, completed using reference TRBV5-4 and TRBJ1-2, is ETGVTQSPTHLIKTRGQQVTLRCSSQSGHNTVSWYQQALGQGPQFIFQYYREEENGRGNFPPRFSGLQFPNYSSELNVNALELDDSALYLCASSLDAPYGYTFGSGTRLTVV.

The V and J genes are TRBV7-9 and TRBJ1-2; D is unresolved. CDR3 length equals 15 residues. CDR1 and CDR2 from the germline V gene are SEHNR and FQNEAQ (reference sequence). Trimming shortened V by 1 base and J by 2 bases, and 11 bases separated the two germline ends. This CDR3 is CASSLDQEGNYGYTF. The CDR3 DNA follows: TGTGCCAGCAGCTTAGACCAGGAAGGGAACTATGGCTACACCTTC.

This chain uses TRBV28 with TRBJ1-5; the D gene is possibly TRBD1 (5 bases). Trimming left V 5 bases short and J 0 bases short, with 14 bases between. The CDR3 has 16 amino acids. CDR1 is MDHEN, CDR2 SYDVKM, per germline. CDR3 nucleotide sequence: TGTGCCAGCAGTCCCTGGTGGGACGTTAGCAATCAGCCCCAGCATTTT. As protein: CASSPWWDVSNQPQHF.

The V gene is TRBV6-6, the J gene TRBJ1-6; D ambiguous. Germline assignment: CDR1 MNHNY and CDR2 SVGAGI (reference sequence). The CDR3 length is 16 residues. The V gene lost 0 bases and the J gene lost 7 bases, with 13 bases spanning the gap. The CDR3 loop is CASSYSGEWRNSPLHF. CDR3 nucleotides: TGTGCCAGCAGTTACTCCGGAGAATGGAGGAATTCACCCCTCCACTTT.

The V call is TRBV9, the J call TRBJ2-5, with TRBD2 matching over 10 bases. Germline trimming cut 0 bases from V and 5 bases from J; bases unmatched to any gene: 7. The CDR3 has 16 amino acids. The germline V gene encodes CDR1 SGDLS and CDR2 YYNGEE. CDR3: CASSVVSSGSVETQYF. In DNA form, the CDR3 reads TGTGCCAGCAGCGTAGTGTCTAGCGGGAGTGTGGAGACCCAGTACTTC.

The V and J genes are TRBV4-1 and TRBJ1-5; 7 bases agree with TRBD1. Germline CDR1 is MGHRA and CDR2 is YSYEKL. The CDR3 is made up of 16 amino acids. V was clipped by 4 bases and J by 3 bases; unmatched bases: 9. In DNA, the CDR3 is TGCGCCAGCAGCCCTGACAGGGAGAATGACAATCAGCCCCAGCATTTT. Its protein product is CASSPDRENDNQPQHF.

The V gene is TRBV10-3, the J gene TRBJ1-4, with 7 bases matching TRBD1. CDR3 size: 16 residues. The V gene end was trimmed by 4 bases and the J gene end by 8 bases; junction bases not matched to a gene: 13. Looked up from germline, CDR1 is ENHRY and CDR2 is SYGVKD. This CDR3 reads CAISALQGGVREKLFF. CDR3 DNA sequence: TGTGCCATCAGTGCCCTCCAGGGGGGGGTTCGGGAAAAACTGTTTTTT.

This sequence joins TRBV9 and TRBJ2-3; TRBD1 might be the D (5 bases). The CDR3 sequence is 16 residues long. Germline assignment: CDR1 SGDLS and CDR2 YYNGEE. Trimming pared 3 bases from V and 2 bases from J, leaving 16 bases between. Here the CDR3 DNA reads TGTGCCAGCAGCGAAGGCAGGGTTCAGAACACAGATACGCAGTATTTT. This sequence encodes CASSEGRVQNTDTQYF.

The chain recombines TRBV28 with TRBJ1-4; a weak D match, TRBD1 (6 bases). Germline loops: CDR1 MDHEN, CDR2 SYDVKM. V was cut by 3 bases and J by 5 bases, with 13 bases left in between. The CDR3 length is 15 residues. The CDR3 DNA sequence: TGTGCCAGCAGTTTTATGGGGGGGCTAAATGAAAAACTGTTTTTT. The encoded protein is CASSFMGGLNEKLFF.

This chain uses TRBV4-3 with TRBJ2-1; no clear D. The CDR3 is 14 amino acids. V lost 1 base and J lost 2, with 6 bases in between. Germline CDR1 is LGHNA and CDR2 is YSLEER. The CDR3 nucleotides are TGCGCCAGCAGCCAAGGAGAAACCTACAATGAGCAGTTCTTC. This sequence encodes CASSQGETYNEQFF.

The V and J genes are TRBV5-6 and TRBJ2-4; the match to TRBD2 covers 9 bases. The germline gives CDR1 SGHDT, CDR2 YYEEEE. V trimming: 0 bases; J trimming: 10 bases; junction bases outside the gene matches: 5. The CDR3 is 14 amino acids. This chain's CDR3 is CASSLGLADYIQYF. DNA for the CDR3: TGTGCCAGCAGCTTGGGACTAGCGGACTATATTCAGTACTTC.

The chain links TRBV5-6 to TRBJ1-3; D is perhaps TRBD1 (6 bases). V shed 2 bases and J shed 4 bases, with 19 bases lying between them. CDR1 and CDR2 from the germline V gene are SGHDT and YYEEEE. The CDR3 spans 17 residues. The CDR3 DNA is TGTGCCAGCAGCTTCGGACAGCTTACCTATTGGGGAAACACCATATATTTT. The encoded protein is CASSFGQLTYWGNTIYF.

The chain combines TRBV4-1 with TRBJ1-2, with D maybe TRBD1 (5 bases). Germline-derived CDR1 and CDR2 are MGHRA and YSYEKL. V was trimmed by 2 bases and J by 3 bases, leaving 25 bases between them. The CDR3 sequence is 19 residues long. CDR3 DNA: TGCGCCAGCAGCCAACGACGGCTGTGGTCTAGGGGAGTCGACTATGGCTACACCTTC. It is translated as CASSQRRLWSRGVDYGYTF.

Ten or more counts support this clone. The chain joins TRBV7-8 to TRBJ2-1; D is uncertain. V was cut by 5 bases and J by 7 bases, with 15 bases left in between. Germline CDR1 reads SGHVS; CDR2 reads FQNEAQ. This CDR3 region has 14 residues. The CDR3 spells CASSHLQVMNEQFF. CDR3 sequence (DNA): TGTGCCAGCAGCCACCTCCAGGTGATGAATGAGCAGTTCTTC. The complete variable domain, with remaining parts taken from reference TRBV7-8 and TRBJ2-1, reads GAGVSQSPRYKVAKRGQDVALRCDPISGHVSLFWYQQALGQGPEFLTYFQNEAQLDKSGLPSDRFFAERPEGSVSTLKIQRTQQEDSAVYLCASSHLQVMNEQFFGPGTRLTVL.

The chain has TRBV30 and TRBJ2-2; tentative D call: TRBD1 (7 bases). There are 15 residues in the CDR3. Germline lookup yields CDR1 GTSNPN and CDR2 SVGIG (reference sequence). The V and J ends lost 7 bases and 7 bases respectively, with 22 bases between them. The CDR3 spells CASPWRGRVGGELFF. CDR3 sequence (DNA): TGTGCCTCCCCCTGGAGGGGGCGTGTTGGCGGGGAGCTGTTTTTT.

The chain combines TRBV6-4 with TRBJ1-1; no clear D gene. The CDR3 is made up of 13 amino acids. Trimming took off 6 bases at V and 5 bases at J, with 13 bases between the two ends. Per the germline V gene, CDR1 is MRHNA and CDR2 is SNTAGT. The DNA of the CDR3 is TGTGCCAGCAGGTGGACGCCGGGGACTGAAGCTTTCTTT. This translates into CASRWTPGTEAFF.

The rearrangement uses TRBV4-1 and TRBJ1-2; TRBD1 might be the D (6 bases). Trimming shortened V by 1 base and J by 4 bases, and 13 bases separated the two germline ends. CDR3 size: 15 residues. The germline CDR1 and CDR2 sequences are MGHRA and YSYEKL. Here the CDR3 reads CASSQVAGAAYGYTF. CDR3 nucleotides: TGCGCCAGCAGCCAAGTGGCGGGGGCGGCCTATGGCTACACCTTC.

The chain uses TRBV7-2 and TRBJ1-6, with a tentative D call TRBD1 (5 bases). The CDR3 is 15 amino acids. The germline gives CDR1 SGHTA, CDR2 FQGNSA. V gave up 5 bases and J gave up 11 bases, with 19 bases separating them. The CDR3 spells CASSPIRGGIPPLHF. CDR3 in DNA: TGTGCCAGCAGCCCCATACGGGGGGGGATCCCACCCCTCCACTTT.

The chain has TRBV25-1 and TRBJ1-1; possibly TRBD1 for D (6 bases). Germline CDR1 is MGHDK and CDR2 is SYGVNS. Deletions cut 1 base from V and 5 bases from J, with 11 bases between. The CDR3 spans 14 residues. CDR3 loop: CASSESGGRTEAFF. In DNA, the CDR3 is TGTGCCAGCAGTGAATCGGGGGGCAGGACTGAAGCTTTCTTT. Using reference TRBV25-1 and TRBJ1-1 for the parts outside the CDR3, the full variable domain is EADIYQTPRYLVIGTGKKITLECSQTMGHDKMYWYQQDPGMELHLIHYSYGVNSTEKGDLSSESTVSRIRTEHFPLTLESARPSHTSQYLCASSESGGRTEAFFGQGTRLTVV.

The rearrangement joins TRBV9 to TRBJ2-1; a weak D match, TRBD2 (6 bases). Germline V gives CDR1 SGDLS, CDR2 YYNGEE. CDR3 length: 15 amino acids. The V end lost 2 bases, the J end lost 2 bases, and 11 bases lay between the germline ends. CDR3 DNA: TGTGCCAGCAGCGTTGGGGCGGGAACCTACAATGAGCAGTTCTTC. Amino acids: CASSVGAGTYNEQFF.

This clone occurred once. This CDR3 is also generated by other DNA sequences in the sample. V gene TRBV7-2 combines with J gene TRBJ2-7; weak D call: TRBD1 (6 bases). The V and J ends lost 1 base and 4 bases respectively, with 8 bases between them. CDR3 length: 13 amino acids. Germline CDR1 SGHTA, CDR2 FQGNSA. The CDR3 loop is CASSLEGGYEQYF. The CDR3 DNA reads as TGTGCCAGCAGCTTAGAAGGGGGATACGAGCAGTACTTC.

The DNA of the CDR3 is TGTGCCAGCAGCGAACCTACAGGGTCCGAGACCCAGTACTTC. It codes for CASSEPTGSETQYF. The J gene is TRBJ2-5, the V gene TRBV7-9, with a weak D call TRBD1 (6 bases). The CDR3 covers 14 residues. Trimming shortened V by 5 bases and J by 5 bases, and 15 bases separated the two germline ends. Germline lookup yields CDR1 SEHNR and CDR2 FQNEAQ (reference sequence).

This rearrangement joins TRBV5-6 to TRBJ2-1; 8 bases match TRBD1. This CDR3 comprises 15 residues. CDR1 is SGHDT and CDR2 is YYEEEE in the germline V gene. V lost 1 base and J lost 8; bases outside the gene matches: 8. CDR3: CASSLPGQGRDEQFF. The CDR3 region has the DNA TGTGCCAGCAGCTTGCCCGGACAGGGTAGGGATGAGCAGTTCTTC.

The gene calls are TRBV7-2 and TRBJ1-1; D gene ambiguous. Per the germline V gene, CDR1 is SGHTA and CDR2 is FQGNSA. This CDR3 spans 14 amino acids. V was cut by 2 bases and J by 3 bases, with 10 bases left in between. In DNA form, the CDR3 reads TGTGCCAGCAGCTTATGGAACGGGGACACTGAAGCTTTCTTT. Amino acid sequence: CASSLWNGDTEAFF.

This clone was observed a few times. The DNA for the CDR3 is TGTGCCAGCAGACTCGGACTGGGACAGGGGTCCACCGGGGAGCTGTTTTTT. Translated: CASRLGLGQGSTGELFF. This rearrangement joins TRBV5-4 to TRBJ2-2, with 10 bases aligning to TRBD1. V was clipped by 5 bases and J by 4 bases; unmatched bases: 11. CDR1 and CDR2 (germline): SGHNT, YYREEE (reference sequence). The CDR3 is 17 amino acids.

The chain has TRBV19 and TRBJ1-1; TRBD1 matches 7 bases. V trimming: 4 bases; J trimming: 5 bases; junction bases outside the gene matches: 4. Germline V CDR1 and CDR2: LNHDA, SQIVND (reference sequence). The CDR3 has 13 amino acids. Written as DNA, the CDR3 is TGTGCCAGTAGTACAGACAGGGAAACTGAAGCTTTCTTT. Its translation is CASSTDRETEAFF.